Shown below are 3 T cell receptor beta chains from a single sample sequenced in a study of identical twins. MiXCR, applied by TCRdb to the 5' RACE reads, yields one record per CDR3 protein. The sample carries roughly 690,000 distinct CDR3 sequences, 21% recorded once. These data were also filed under a second study, of T cells expressing NK-cell markers.

Material for sequencing was PBMCs. The receptors were gathered from a woman aged 18-29 years in good health.

The chain has TRBV10-1 and TRBJ2-3, with 11 positions matching TRBD2. The CDR3 covers 15 residues. Germline values: CDR1 WNHNN, CDR2 SYGVQD (reference sequence). The V gene end was trimmed by 6 bases and the J gene end by 6 bases; junction bases not matched to a gene: 8. The CDR3: CASRETSGSLDTQYF. The CDR3 bases are TGCGCCAGCAGGGAAACTAGCGGGAGCTTGGATACGCAGTATTTT.

The J gene is TRBJ2-5, the V gene TRBV20-1; 8 bases map to TRBD2. The V segment lost 3 bases and the J segment 3 bases; nucleotides outside the gene matches: 3. Germline-derived CDR1 and CDR2 are DFQATT and SNEGSKA (reference sequence). The CDR3 is made up of 13 amino acids. In DNA, the CDR3 is TGCAGTGCTAGGACTAGCGTAAAAGAGACCCAGTACTTC. Its protein is CSARTSVKETQYF.

This clonotype turned up a few times. This chain links TRBV6-1 with TRBJ2-1, with D uncertain. The V end lost 6 bases, the J end lost 7 bases, and 13 bases lay between the germline ends. Germline CDR1 reads MNHNS; CDR2 reads SASEGT. This CDR3 has 13 residues. CDR3 sequence (DNA): TGTGCCAGCAGGCGATCTAGTGGTAATGAGCAGTTCTTC. Translating it yields CASRRSSGNEQFF.